At least ten counts were recorded for the clone carrying this T cell receptor (beta chain). Antigen specificity is unknown. Other DNA variants within this sample encode the same CDR3. Germline CDR1 KGHSH, CDR2 LQKENI. Trimming removed 6 bases at V and 0 bases at J, with 6 bases between. This CDR3 is 12 amino acids long. Expressed TCRB transcripts got sequenced, as all isolated RNA was reverse transcribed. Clones were read by immunoSEQ multiplex PCR, and TCRdb kept only the in-frame ones, dropping some. The sample has 250,000 to 400,000 clones; less than 15% are singletons. These data come from a study of beta chain features in type 1 diabetes. Study observations and caveats: Individuals with type 1 diabetes displayed fewer insertions and more deletions at VDJ junctions.

The clonotype comes from a man aged 25 to 40 in good health. J is TRBJ2-7 and V is TRBV18; the D is unclear. What was sequenced was central memory CD4+ T cells from blood. The CDR3 loop reads CASSGSSYEQYV. The CDR3, as DNA: TGTGCCAGCTCCGGAAGCTCCTACGAGCAGTACGTC.